This TCR beta chain was profiled in a study of pediatric ulcerative colitis. Findings and caveats of the study: Rectal repertoires separated controls, mild-moderate and acute severe colitis.

Rectal tissue came from one to two pinch biopsies taken at colonoscopy. Ulcerative colitis patients received no immunosuppressive medication before the diagnostic colonoscopy. This clone was seen only a few times. The target antigen is unknown. This was a survey-level run. Samples were sequenced at Survey level, maximum 500,000 reads. The repertoire was sequenced with immunoSEQ multiplex PCR; TCRdb's copy has only in-frame clones and lacks some. The sample holds tens of thousands of clones, 75% seen once. The receptor comes from a boy between 10 and 17 years old with severe ulcerative colitis. The specimen sequenced was gut tissue.

This chain's CDR3 is CASSDAGTGHYSNQPQHF. As DNA, the CDR3 is TGTGCCAGCAGCGATGCCGGGACAGGGCATTATAGCAATCAGCCCCAGCATTTT. The chain uses TRBV7-9 and TRBJ1-5; 9 bases agree with TRBD1. V was clipped by 5 bases and J by 0 bases; unmatched bases: 11. The V gene's germline CDR1 is SEHNR and CDR2 FQNEAQ (reference sequence). The CDR3 totals 18 residues.